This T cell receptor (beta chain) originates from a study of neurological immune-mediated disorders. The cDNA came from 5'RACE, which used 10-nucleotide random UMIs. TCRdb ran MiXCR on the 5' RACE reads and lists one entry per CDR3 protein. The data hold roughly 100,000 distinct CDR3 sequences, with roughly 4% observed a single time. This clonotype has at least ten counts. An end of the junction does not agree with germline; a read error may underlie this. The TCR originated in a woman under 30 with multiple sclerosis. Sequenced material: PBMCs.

The CDR3 DNA reads TGTGCCAGCAGCTTACCTAGAGGAGGCCAGATTTTT. Amino acids: CASSLPRGGQIF. The V gene is TRBV7-2, the J gene TRBJ1-4; D is unresolved. Germline CDR1 and CDR2: SGHTA and FQGNSA. The CDR3 consists of 12 residues.